The present entry profiles one TCR beta chain with its context. The antigen remains undetermined. This specimen belongs to a study of T-cell memory formation after mild COVID-19. Each CDR3 protein gets one entry after TCRdb re-called the 5' RACE reads with MiXCR. The data contain 200,000 or so distinct CDR3 sequences, around 20% of them singletons. Study conclusions and caveats: The SARS-CoV-2 specificity of second-wave clones reaching peak at day 37 remained unverified. Detection of some responders pre-infection suggested pre-existing cross-reactive memory T cells participated.

V lost 3 bases, J lost 8 bases, and 17 bases lay in between. The CDR3 has 15 amino acids. The TCR sequence derives from an adult woman who had mild COVID-19 (a few samples of this study predate the infection). Cell type and time point are not known. Sequenced material: PBMCs or a T cell subset sorted from them (not recorded which). The chain combines TRBV12-3 or TRBV12-4 with TRBJ2-1; no clear D. The CDR3 region is CASSFGFLDEDEQFF. DNA of the CDR3: TGTGCCAGCAGTTTCGGGTTTCTGGACGAGGATGAGCAGTTCTTC.